These T cell receptor beta chains were read from a single sample in a study of blood T cell repertoires in COVID-19. TCRdb keeps only in-frame clones here, not all; method: immunoSEQ multiplex PCR. The sample has about 230,000 clones, about 90% seen once. The sequencing input was PBMCs or T cells enriched from blood (not recorded which). Receptors were obtained from a woman in her twenties or thirties with acute COVID-19. Both conserved end residues are part of each CDR3. The order of the fields is D gene, J gene, clone size, V gene, CDR3 length, CDR3 DNA, CDR3 protein. D genes are given only for firm matches. A row's size may be missing; if present it is once, few, many or a size class.

d_gene: NA; j_gene: TRBJ2-3; abundance: NA; v_gene: TRBV21-1; len: 15; CDR3nt: TGTGCCAGCAGCAATGCCCCGACAGGGTATAGTACGCAGTATTTT; CDR3aa: CASSNAPTGYSTQYF
d_gene: NA; j_gene: TRBJ2-3; abundance: NA; v_gene: TRBV7-2; len: 14; CDR3nt: TGTGCCAGCAGCTTAGCGTTCAGGTGGGATACGCAGTATTTT; CDR3aa: CASSLAFRWDTQYF
d_gene: NA; j_gene: TRBJ1-4; abundance: few; v_gene: TRBV10-3; len: 14; CDR3nt: TGTGCCATCAGTGAGGGGGGCGGTAATGAAAAACTGTTTTTT; CDR3aa: CAISEGGGNEKLFF
d_gene: NA; j_gene: TRBJ2-2; abundance: NA; v_gene: TRBV7-6; len: 14; CDR3nt: TGTGCCAGCAGCTTAGATCGGTTTTCCGGGGAGCTGTTTTTT; CDR3aa: CASSLDRFSGELFF
d_gene: TRBD1; j_gene: TRBJ1-5; abundance: NA; v_gene: TRBV2; len: 15; CDR3nt: TGTGCCAGCAGAAATGCAGGGGGCCCCAATCAGCCCCAGCATTTT; CDR3aa: CASRNAGGPNQPQHF
d_gene: NA; j_gene: TRBJ2-4; abundance: NA; v_gene: TRBV3-1/TRBV3-2; len: 12; CDR3nt: TGTGCCAGCAGCCAGCGGCAAAACATTCAGTACTTC; CDR3aa: CASSQRQNIQYF
d_gene: NA; j_gene: TRBJ2-3; abundance: NA; v_gene: TRBV9; len: 14; CDR3nt: TGTGCCAGCAGCGTAGATGGAGCAGGGGATACGCAGTATTTT; CDR3aa: CASSVDGAGDTQYF
d_gene: TRBD1; j_gene: TRBJ2-1; abundance: NA; v_gene: TRBV29-1; len: 14; CDR3nt: TGCAGCGTCCCCGGGACAGGGTTCTACAATGAGCAGTTCTTC; CDR3aa: CSVPGTGFYNEQFF
d_gene: NA; j_gene: TRBJ2-6; abundance: few; v_gene: TRBV7-2; len: 16; CDR3nt: TGTGCCAGCAGCATACAGGCCAGCTCTGGGGCCAACGTCCTGACTTTC; CDR3aa: CASSIQASSGANVLTF
d_gene: TRBD1; j_gene: TRBJ1-1; abundance: NA; v_gene: TRBV28; len: 15; CDR3nt: TGTGCCAGCATCAATGGGGGGACAGTGAACACTGAAGCTTTCTTT; CDR3aa: CASINGGTVNTEAFF